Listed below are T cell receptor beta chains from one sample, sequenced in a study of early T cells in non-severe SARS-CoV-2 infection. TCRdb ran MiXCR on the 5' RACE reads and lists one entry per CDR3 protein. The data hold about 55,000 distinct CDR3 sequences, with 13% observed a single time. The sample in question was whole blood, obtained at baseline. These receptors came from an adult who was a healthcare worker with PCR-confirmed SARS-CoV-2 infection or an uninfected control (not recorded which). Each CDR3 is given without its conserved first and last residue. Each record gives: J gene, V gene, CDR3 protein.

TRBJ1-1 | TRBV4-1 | ASSHQKGDRRNTEAF
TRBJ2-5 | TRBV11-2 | ASSLGLIRPQETQY
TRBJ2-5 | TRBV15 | ATSRDPSRGETQY
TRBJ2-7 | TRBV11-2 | ASSPSGTYEQY
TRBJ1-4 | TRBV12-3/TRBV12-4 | ASSLAGTGTRI
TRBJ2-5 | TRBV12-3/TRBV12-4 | ASSLRQQETQY
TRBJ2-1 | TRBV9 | ASSAAEARNEQF
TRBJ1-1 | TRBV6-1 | ASQEDRATEAF
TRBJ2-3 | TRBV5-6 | ASSLGPRSTDTQY
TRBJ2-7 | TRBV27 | ARGTGGRYEQY
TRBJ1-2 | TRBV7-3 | ASTKSPGAYGYT
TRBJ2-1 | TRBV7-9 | ASSFQGSEQF
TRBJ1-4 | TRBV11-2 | ASSFGQGGEKLF
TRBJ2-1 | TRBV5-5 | ASSFWYGEQQF
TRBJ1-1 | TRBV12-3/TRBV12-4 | ASSSTPALGEAF
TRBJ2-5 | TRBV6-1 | ASSVTGTRGKTQY
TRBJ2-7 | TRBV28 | ASTSSGRFNEQY
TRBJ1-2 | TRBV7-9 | ASSLGAPYT
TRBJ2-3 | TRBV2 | ASSETMDRDTQY
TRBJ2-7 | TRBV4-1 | ASSQDGPGTLYEQY
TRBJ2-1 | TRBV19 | ASSMIGSGVRDEQF
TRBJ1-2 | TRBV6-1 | ATTGTVFNYGYT
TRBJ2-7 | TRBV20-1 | SAQTMGTGSYEQY
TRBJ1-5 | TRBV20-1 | SAGDRENQPQH
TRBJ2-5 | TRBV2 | ASSGVTSSQETQY
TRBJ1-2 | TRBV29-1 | SVGTASILGYGYT
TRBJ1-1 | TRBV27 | ASRADRRQTEAF
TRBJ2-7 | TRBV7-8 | ASSRKGANNRY
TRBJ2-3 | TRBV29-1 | SVEGADTQY
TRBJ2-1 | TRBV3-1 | ASSQVDYNEQF
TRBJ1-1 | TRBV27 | ASSLTWTIMNTEAF
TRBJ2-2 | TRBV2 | ASTRSDRGNGGELF
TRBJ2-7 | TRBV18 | ASSPLTLGGEQY
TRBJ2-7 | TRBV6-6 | ASNAGTGIYEQY
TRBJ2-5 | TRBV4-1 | ASSRFRGQQETQY
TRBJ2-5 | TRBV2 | ASNPTGSETQY
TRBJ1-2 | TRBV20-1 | SARGNHGYT
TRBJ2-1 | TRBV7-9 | ASSLDLAGGYNEQF
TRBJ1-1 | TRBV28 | ASSFGTAEAF
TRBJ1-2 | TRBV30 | AWRAWDGYT
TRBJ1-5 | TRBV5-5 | ASSLTGGRNQPQH
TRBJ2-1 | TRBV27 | ASSSFYTGTPSYNEQF
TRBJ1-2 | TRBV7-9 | ASSSRTGNYGYT
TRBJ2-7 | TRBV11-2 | ASSLARGEPAYEQY
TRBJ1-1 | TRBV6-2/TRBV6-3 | ASSYRYTEAF
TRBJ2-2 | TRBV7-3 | ASSRTGEGTGELF
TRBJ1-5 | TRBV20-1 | SARRDSNQPQH